This T cell receptor (beta chain) was found in a study of post-analysis software for immune sequencing data. Study summary: In terms of disease course, relapsing-remitting, secondary progressive and progressive-relapsing multiple sclerosis were included.

This clonotype has only a few counts. Its target is unknown. Germline-derived CDR1 and CDR2 are SGHTA and FQGNSA. The ends were cut back, 6 bases at V and 4 bases at J, with 10 bases in the middle. The CDR3 covers 12 residues. Study-wide points: F measure clustering grouped samples strongly by preparation batch. There was significantly lower normalized Chao1 diversity in multiple sclerosis patients than in controls. When patients were compared with controls, roughly five TRBV segments were more frequent, TRBV5-6, TRBV5-1 and TRBV20-1 among them.

Prepared libraries of TCR beta cDNA carried unique molecular identifiers. TCRdb re-called the PCR reads through MiXCR, storing one row per CDR3 protein. Of 800,000 to 950,000 distinct CDR3 sequences listed, approximately 50% were seen once; the top ten hold approximately 4.3%. This chain connects TRBV7-2 to TRBJ2-7, with a weak D call TRBD1 (6 bases). The sequence derives from a girl aged 10-17 years with multiple sclerosis. The material sequenced was blood. DNA for the CDR3: TGTGCCAGCAGGGGGGCAGAATACGAGCAGTACTTC. It yields the protein CASRGAEYEQYF. The full variable domain, its missing parts supplied by reference TRBV7-2 and TRBJ2-7, is GAGVSQSPSNKVTEKGKDVELRCDPISGHTALYWYRQSLGQGLEFLIYFQGNSAPDKSGLPSDRFSAERTGGSVSTLTIQRTQQEDSAVYLCASRGAEYEQYFGPGTRLTVT.